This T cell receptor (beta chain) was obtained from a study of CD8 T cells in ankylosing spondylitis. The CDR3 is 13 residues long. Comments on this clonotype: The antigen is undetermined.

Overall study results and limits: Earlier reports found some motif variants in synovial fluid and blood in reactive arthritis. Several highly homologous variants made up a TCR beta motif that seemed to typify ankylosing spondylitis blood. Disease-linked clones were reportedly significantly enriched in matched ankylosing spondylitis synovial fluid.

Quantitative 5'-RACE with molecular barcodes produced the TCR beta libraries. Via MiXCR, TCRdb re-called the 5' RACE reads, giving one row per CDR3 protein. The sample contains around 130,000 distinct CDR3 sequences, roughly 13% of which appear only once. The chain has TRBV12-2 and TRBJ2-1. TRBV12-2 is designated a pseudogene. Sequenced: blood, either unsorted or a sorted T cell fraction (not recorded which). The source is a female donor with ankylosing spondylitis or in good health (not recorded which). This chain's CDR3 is CASRPEIRNEQFF. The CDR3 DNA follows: TGTGCAAGTCGCCCGGAAATTCGAAATGAGCAGTTCTTC.